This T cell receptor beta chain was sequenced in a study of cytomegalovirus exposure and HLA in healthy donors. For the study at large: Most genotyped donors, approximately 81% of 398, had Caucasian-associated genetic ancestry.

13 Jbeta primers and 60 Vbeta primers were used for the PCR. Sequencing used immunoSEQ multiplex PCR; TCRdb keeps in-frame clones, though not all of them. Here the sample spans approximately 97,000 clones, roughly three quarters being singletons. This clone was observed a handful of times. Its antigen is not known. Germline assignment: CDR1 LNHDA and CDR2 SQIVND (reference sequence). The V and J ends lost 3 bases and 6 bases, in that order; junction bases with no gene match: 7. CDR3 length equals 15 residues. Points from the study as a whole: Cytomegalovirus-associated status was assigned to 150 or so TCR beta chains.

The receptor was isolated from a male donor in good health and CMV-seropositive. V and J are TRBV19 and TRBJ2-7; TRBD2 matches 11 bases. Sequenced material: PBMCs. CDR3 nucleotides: TGTGCCAGTAGTATGGGGACTAGCGGCCCTGGCGAGCAGTACTTC. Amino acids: CASSMGTSGPGEQYF. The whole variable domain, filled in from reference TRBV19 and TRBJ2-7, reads DGGITQSPKYLFRKEGQNVTLSCEQNLNHDAMYWYRQDPGQGLRLIYYSQIVNDFQKGDIAEGYSVSREKKESFPLTVTSAQKNPTAFYLCASSMGTSGPGEQYFGPGTRLTVT.